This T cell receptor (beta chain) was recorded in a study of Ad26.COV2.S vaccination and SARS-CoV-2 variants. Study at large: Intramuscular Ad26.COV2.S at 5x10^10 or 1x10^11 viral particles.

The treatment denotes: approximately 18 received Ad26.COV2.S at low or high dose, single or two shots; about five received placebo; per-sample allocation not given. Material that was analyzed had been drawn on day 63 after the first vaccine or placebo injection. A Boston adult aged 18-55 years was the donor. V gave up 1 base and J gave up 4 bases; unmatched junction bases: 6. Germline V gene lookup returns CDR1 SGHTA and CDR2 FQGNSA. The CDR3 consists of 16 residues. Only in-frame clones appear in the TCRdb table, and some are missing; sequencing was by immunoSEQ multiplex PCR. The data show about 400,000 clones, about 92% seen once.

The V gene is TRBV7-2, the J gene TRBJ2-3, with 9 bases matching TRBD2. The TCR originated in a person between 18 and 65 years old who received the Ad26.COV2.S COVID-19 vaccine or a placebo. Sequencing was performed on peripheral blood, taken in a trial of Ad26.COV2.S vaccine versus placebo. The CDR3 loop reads CASSLVLRGGPDTQYF. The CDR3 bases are TGTGCCAGCAGCTTAGTGCTGCGGGGGGGCCCAGATACGCAGTATTTT.